Included here is one TCR beta chain sequence, with context. The CDR3 runs 15 residues. Germline V CDR1 and CDR2: LGHNA, YSLEER. After removal of 1 base from V and 5 bases from J, the junction contained 1 base not matched to a gene. This sample is drawn from a study of Ad26.COV2.S vaccination and SARS-CoV-2 variants. Study as a whole: Intramuscularly, Ad26.COV2.S was given either once or twice, 56 days apart.

Treatment in this sample: approximately 18 received Ad26.COV2.S at low or high dose, single or two shots; 5 received placebo; per-sample allocation not given. Sampling was performed 63 days after the first vaccine or placebo injection. An adult of 18-55 years in Boston served as donor. Sequencing used immunoSEQ multiplex PCR; TCRdb keeps in-frame clones, though not all of them. The table includes about 480,000 clones, roughly nine tenths detected once. This material consisted of peripheral blood, taken in a trial of Ad26.COV2.S vaccine versus placebo. The origin of this receptor is a person aged 18-65 years who received the Ad26.COV2.S COVID-19 vaccine or a placebo. V and J are TRBV4-3 and TRBJ2-5; 13 bases are a match to TRBD2. CDR3 protein: CASSQGTSGSETQYF. CDR3 nucleotides: TGCGCCAGCAGCCAAGGGACTAGCGGGAGTGAGACCCAGTACTTC.